Listed here are 22 T cell receptor beta chains from one sample, sequenced in a study of response to subunit inactivated influenza vaccine. In TCRdb, the RT-PCR reads were re-called with MiXCR into one record per CDR3 protein. The sample has over 400,000 distinct CDR3 sequences; around 9.9% are singletons. Sequences were derived from PBMCs from blood, sampled 45 days after vaccination. Every receptor here comes from a man aged 45 to 65 who received an inactivated influenza vaccine.

This rearrangement joins TRBV5-1 to TRBJ1-4, with D possibly matching TRBD1 (6 bases). This CDR3 is built from 15 residues. V gave up 0 bases and J gave up 7 bases, with 13 bases separating them. Per germline, CDR1 SGHRS and CDR2 YFSETQ. Here the CDR3 reads CASSLAGGRGEKLFF. DNA of the CDR3: TGCGCCAGCAGCTTGGCCGGGGGGCGCGGTGAAAAACTGTTTTTT. Full variable domain (outside the CDR3, taken from reference TRBV5-1 and TRBJ1-4): KAGVTQTPRYLIKTRGQQVTLSCSPISGHRSVSWYQQTPGQGLQFLFEYFSETQRNKGNFPGRFSGRQFSNSRSEMNVSTLELGDSALYLCASSLAGGRGEKLFFGSGTQLSVL.

The V call is TRBV7-9, the J call TRBJ1-2; 8 nucleotides agree with TRBD1. Looked up from germline, CDR1 is SEHNR and CDR2 is FQNEAQ (reference sequence). There are 14 residues in the CDR3. V dropped 1 base and J dropped 6; count of bases not matched to a gene: 4. The CDR3 region is CASSLDAGGHGYTF. CDR3 nucleotides: TGTGCCAGCAGCTTAGACGCAGGGGGCCATGGCTACACCTTC. Based on the CDR3 plus reference TRBV7-9 and TRBJ1-2, the full variable domain is DTGVSQNPRHKITKRGQNVTFRCDPISEHNRLYWYRQTLGQGPEFLTYFQNEAQLEKSRLLSDRFSAERPKGSFSTLEIQRTEQGDSAMYLCASSLDAGGHGYTFGSGTRLTVV.

This clonotype was seen at least ten times. The V gene is TRBV12-3 or TRBV12-4, the J gene TRBJ2-5, with D unresolved. The ends were cut back, 2 bases at V and 2 bases at J, with 12 bases in the middle. This CDR3 has 15 residues. CDR3 sequence: CASSLIQPGQETQYF. The CDR3 DNA reads as TGTGCCAGCAGTTTAATCCAACCCGGGCAAGAGACCCAGTACTTC.

This clonotype was found a few times. The rearrangement links TRBV24-1 to TRBJ2-5; possible D gene TRBD1, 6 bases. CDR1 and CDR2 from the germline V gene are KGHDR and SFDVKD. The CDR3 runs 15 residues. The V gene lost 5 bases and the J gene lost 1 base, with 13 bases spanning the gap. CDR3 residues: CATSAPRGTQETQYF. CDR3 sequence (DNA): TGTGCCACCAGTGCCCCCAGGGGAACCCAAGAGACCCAGTACTTC.

The sample holds many counts of this clonotype. V usage is TRBV7-2 and J usage is TRBJ2-4, with D perhaps being TRBD1 or TRBD2 (5 bases each). Trimming removed 5 bases at V and 8 bases at J, with 16 bases between. From germline, CDR1 is SGHTA and CDR2 FQGNSA. The CDR3 is made up of 14 amino acids. The CDR3 sequence: CASSPGTLLDIQYF. The CDR3, as DNA: TGTGCCAGCAGCCCTGGGACCCTCTTGGACATTCAGTACTTC.

This clonotype was detected ten times or more. The rearrangement uses TRBV6-2 or TRBV6-3 and TRBJ1-2, with D perhaps TRBD1 (6 bases). Germline CDR1 MNHEY, CDR2 SVGEGT. Trimming removed 1 base at V and 2 bases at J, with 8 bases between. The CDR3 consists of 14 residues. CDR3 coding DNA: TGTGCCAGCAGTTACTTGGACAGCAACTATGGCTACACCTTC. Its protein product is CASSYLDSNYGYTF.

There are a few counts of this clonotype. The chain combines TRBV21-1 with TRBJ2-1; the tabulated D call, TRBD2, remains unverified against the DNA. TRBV21-1 is a documented pseudogene. This CDR3 spans 15 amino acids. CDR3 DNA sequence: TGTGCCAGCAGCAAAAGGCTAGCGGGAGGCTCCGGGTGGTTCTTC. It codes for CASSKRLAGGSGWFF.

This clonotype occurred many times. The chain combines TRBV20-1 with TRBJ2-3; 13 bases align to TRBD2. Germline V gene data show CDR1 as DFQATT and CDR2 as SNEGSKA (reference sequence). The junction had 6 bases not matched to a gene; V was cut back by 5 bases and J by 1 base. This CDR3 has 16 amino acids. The DNA of the CDR3 is TGCAGTGCTTCCGGGACTAGCGGGATCCGCACAGATACGCAGTATTTT. This translates into CSASGTSGIRTDTQYF.

This clonotype was detected a few times. The chain is built from TRBV7-8 and TRBJ2-1; weak D call: TRBD2 (6 bases). The CDR3 contains 14 residues. The V gene's germline CDR1 is SGHVS and CDR2 FQNEAQ. The ends were cut back, 4 bases at V and 5 bases at J, with 12 bases in the middle. CDR3 amino acids: CASSSGSGDNEQFF. The DNA for the CDR3 is TGTGCCAGCAGCTCGGGGTCGGGGGACAATGAGCAGTTCTTC. Using reference TRBV7-8 and TRBJ2-1 for the parts outside the CDR3, the full variable domain is GAGVSQSPRYKVAKRGQDVALRCDPISGHVSLFWYQQALGQGPEFLTYFQNEAQLDKSGLPSDRFFAERPEGSVSTLKIQRTQQEDSAVYLCASSSGSGDNEQFFGPGTRLTVL.

This clonotype was observed a handful of times. CDR3 protein: CASTRQNTGELFF. In DNA, the CDR3 is TGTGCCAGCACCCGACAGAACACCGGGGAGCTGTTTTTT. The chain is built from TRBV5-6 and TRBJ2-2; unclear D gene. CDR3 size: 13 residues. In germline, CDR1 is SGHDT, CDR2 YYEEEE. V lost 6 bases and J 1 base, leaving 7 bases between the germline ends.

This clonotype was seen a handful of times. This sequence joins TRBV12-3 or TRBV12-4 and TRBJ1-5; D gene unclear. The CDR3 consists of 14 residues. The V end was cut by 1 base, the J end by 5 bases, with 9 bases between. The CDR3 DNA sequence: TGTGCCAGCAGTTTAGTAGGTTGGGATCAGCCCCAGCATTTT. Translating gives CASSLVGWDQPQHF.

The chain carries TRBV12-3 or TRBV12-4 and TRBJ2-1; 8 positions agree with TRBD2. Trimming took 5 bases from V and 15 from J; bases not matched to a gene: 15. The CDR3 runs 14 residues. In DNA, the CDR3 is TGTGCCAGCAGTAAAAACACTGGCGGGGGGCTACGGTTCTTC. As protein: CASSKNTGGGLRFF.

This clonotype was recorded at least ten times. J is TRBJ1-1 and V is TRBV20-1; D unclear. The V gene lost 3 bases and the J gene lost 0 bases, with 8 bases spanning the gap. This CDR3 comprises 13 residues. Germline CDR1 and CDR2: DFQATT and SNEGSKA (reference sequence). The DNA of the CDR3 is TGCAGTGCTAGTACACCTATGAACACTGAAGCTTTCTTT. Encoded protein: CSASTPMNTEAFF.

The gene calls are TRBV4-3 and TRBJ2-3; TRBD2 is a possible D gene (6 bases). Germline loops: CDR1 LGHNA, CDR2 YSLEER. V lost 1 base and J 3 bases, leaving 11 bases between the germline ends. This CDR3 comprises 15 residues. CDR3: CASSQGRDRTDTQYF. The CDR3 DNA reads as TGCGCCAGCAGCCAAGGGCGGGATAGGACAGATACGCAGTATTTT.

This clonotype came up a few times. V is TRBV28 and J is TRBJ1-1; the D is unclear. Trimming removed 3 bases at V and 8 bases at J, with 13 bases between. Germline V gives CDR1 MDHEN, CDR2 SYDVKM. This CDR3 is built from 13 residues. CDR3: CASSFGGGREAFF. CDR3 in DNA: TGTGCCAGCAGTTTCGGCGGCGGAAGAGAAGCTTTCTTT. Together with reference TRBV28 and TRBJ1-1, the CDR3 gives the full variable domain: DVKVTQSSRYLVKRTGEKVFLECVQDMDHENMFWYRQDPGLGLRLIYFSYDVKMKEKGDIPEGYSVSREKKERFSLILESASTNQTSMYLCASSFGGGREAFFGQGTRLTVV.

The chain employs TRBV7-8 and TRBJ2-3, with 11 bases matching TRBD2. This CDR3 is built from 16 residues. With V trimmed by 1 base and J by 8 bases, 8 bases remained unmatched. Per germline, CDR1 SGHVS and CDR2 FQNEAQ. The CDR3 sequence: CASSLGLAGTHSTQYF. The CDR3 DNA reads as TGTGCCAGCAGCTTAGGACTAGCGGGGACGCATAGTACGCAGTATTTT. Combining the CDR3 with reference TRBV7-8 and TRBJ2-3 gives the whole variable domain GAGVSQSPRYKVAKRGQDVALRCDPISGHVSLFWYQQALGQGPEFLTYFQNEAQLDKSGLPSDRFFAERPEGSVSTLKIQRTQQEDSAVYLCASSLGLAGTHSTQYFGPGTRLTVL.

V gene TRBV24-1 combines with J gene TRBJ2-3; unclear D gene. The V end lost 5 bases, the J end lost 6 bases, and 8 bases lay between the germline ends. Germline CDR1 and CDR2: KGHDR and SFDVKD. The CDR3 has 12 amino acids. The CDR3 protein is CATSVAADTQYF. The CDR3 region has the DNA TGTGCCACCAGTGTTGCGGCGGATACGCAGTATTTT.

This clonotype was observed many times. V and J are TRBV20-1 and TRBJ2-1; D tentatively reads TRBD1 or TRBD2 (6 bases each). V dropped 4 bases and J dropped 2 bases, with 18 bases sitting between them. CDR1 is DFQATT, CDR2 SNEGSKA, per germline (reference sequence). This CDR3 comprises 16 residues. The CDR3 region has the DNA TGCAGTGCTACCCCCGGGGGCGCGGGCACCTACAATGAGCAGTTCTTC. Its protein product is CSATPGGAGTYNEQFF.

This clonotype was seen only a few times. V gene TRBV7-2 combines with J gene TRBJ1-2; D gene unclear. CDR1 and CDR2 from the germline V gene are SGHTA and FQGNSA. The germline V and J ends were trimmed by 5 bases and 0 bases, with 13 bases remaining between them. There are 15 residues in the CDR3. The CDR3 bases are TGTGCCAGCAGCAAGGGTCAGCTTTCTAACTATGGCTACACCTTC. Translated, it gives CASSKGQLSNYGYTF.

This clonotype was picked up a small number of times. The V gene is TRBV2, the J gene TRBJ1-5, with 8 positions matching TRBD1. Germline trimming cut 8 bases from V and 5 bases from J; bases unmatched to any gene: 11. Germline V gene lookup returns CDR1 SNHLY and CDR2 FYNNEI. The CDR3 has 15 amino acids. The CDR3 nucleotides are TGTGCCAGCGGTCGGACAGGGACGCAGGATCAGCCCCAGCATTTT. It is translated as CASGRTGTQDQPQHF.

This clonotype occurred a few times. This chain joins TRBV6-6 and TRBJ2-2; TRBD1 matches 7 bases. After removal of 5 bases from V and 7 bases from J, the junction contained 4 bases not matched to a gene. The CDR3 runs to 13 residues. Germline CDR1 is MNHNY and CDR2 is SVGAGI (reference sequence). The CDR3 DNA sequence: TGTGCCAGCAGTCGGACAGGAGGCGGGGAGCTGTTTTTT. Translated, it gives CASSRTGGGELFF.

This clonotype was counted a few times. The J gene is TRBJ1-6, the V gene TRBV6-5; TRBD1 agrees at 9 bases. The CDR3 covers 17 residues. CDR1 is MNHEY and CDR2 is SVGAGI in the germline V gene. V lost 2 bases to trimming and J lost 1 base; unmatched junction nucleotides: 3. The DNA for the CDR3 is TGTGCCAGCAGTTACGCCGGGACAGGGTCCTATAATTCACCCCTCCACTTT. It translates to CASSYAGTGSYNSPLHF.